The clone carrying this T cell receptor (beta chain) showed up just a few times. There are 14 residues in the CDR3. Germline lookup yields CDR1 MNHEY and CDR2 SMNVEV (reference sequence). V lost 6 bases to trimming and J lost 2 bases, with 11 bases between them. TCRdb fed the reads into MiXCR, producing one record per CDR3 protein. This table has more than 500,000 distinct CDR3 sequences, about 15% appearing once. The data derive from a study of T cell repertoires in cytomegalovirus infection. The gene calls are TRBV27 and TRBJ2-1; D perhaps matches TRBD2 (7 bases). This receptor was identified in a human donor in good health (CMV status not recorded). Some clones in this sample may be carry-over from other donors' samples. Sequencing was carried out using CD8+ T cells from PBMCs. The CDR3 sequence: CASSRGGPYNEQFF. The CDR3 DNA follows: TGTGCCAGCAGCCGCGGGGGCCCCTACAATGAGCAGTTCTTC.